The clone carrying this T cell receptor beta chain was found a few times. Time point here: persistent/refractory GD, antithyroid drugs over 5 years with positive TRAb. With RNA extracted from PBMCs as input, the TCR library was made. This entry comes from a study of regulatory T cells in long-lasting Graves disease. CDR3-region Arm-PCR and iRepertoire HTBI primers produced the TCR beta libraries. TCRdb fed the multiplex PCR reads into MiXCR, producing one record per CDR3 protein. Among approximately 470,000 distinct CDR3 sequences, roughly 20% were seen once, and the ten largest hold approximately 7.8%. CDR1 SGHRS and CDR2 YFSETQ come from the germline V gene. V lost 3 bases, J lost 4 bases, and 19 bases lay in between. The CDR3 spans 16 residues.

This material consisted of peripheral blood mononuclear cells (PBMCs), taken when the disease was refractory, from a patient treated with antithyroid drugs. The V and J genes are TRBV5-1 and TRBJ1-1, with D unresolved. This receptor was identified in a female donor with Graves disease. This CDR3 reads CASSSLPLIGPTEAFF. The CDR3 DNA sequence: TGCGCCAGCAGCTCCCTCCCCCTGATAGGGCCCACTGAAGCTTTCTTT.